This TCR beta chain was documented in a study of beta chain features in type 1 diabetes (dated by TCRdb to about 2018). About the study as a whole: Patients and healthy donors did not differ in mean age, gender distribution, total cell number or subset yield. A total of 100 million to 110 million sorted cells were examined across all samples, and a strong correlation was observed between cell number per subset and RNA yield. Regulatory and stem cell-like memory subsets were obtained from only 8 patients and roughly 8 healthy donors, while naive and central memory subsets were obtained from all 30 or so donors. In the study, recently diagnosed type 1 diabetes patients and matched healthy donors were compared on the TCRB repertoires of their sorted circulating CD4+ T cell subsets. Beyond this particular receptor, the publication reports: Shorter templates might have been favored by PCR, but patient and control samples were amplified and corrected together, so both groups would have been affected equally by any skew. Because cDNA was sequenced instead of genomic DNA, highly expressing activated cells could be over-represented, though the groups showed no difference in activation or CD3 levels. Because small numbers of individuals were included in the HLA sub-analyses, any influence of HLA type on TCRB rearrangement was left unresolved. In all four CD4+ subsets, TCRB CDR3 length was moderately but significantly shorter in type 1 diabetes patients. The naive, central memory and regulatory TCRB repertoires appeared to resemble one another more closely among patients than among healthy donors. Fewer insertions and more nucleotide deletions at VDJ recombination sites were observed in patients with type 1 diabetes, implying thymic rearrangement abnormalities.

Each donor gave one peripheral blood draw, averaging roughly 120 mL, which was collected into heparinised tubes. A BD FACSAria II was used to sort naive, central memory, regulatory and stem cell-like memory CD4+ T cells with a panel that included CD45RO, CCR7, CD25, CD127, CD95 and CD27. All sorted populations exceeded 95% purity. PBMCs were isolated right away by Lymphoprep density gradient centrifugation and were stained directly, without culture. To minimize batch effects, samples were stained and sorted in pairs, one healthy donor with one patient per experiment. At the junction V is shortened by 3 bases and J by 5 bases, with 9 bases in between. Sequences SQVTM (CDR1) and ANQGSEA (CDR2) are obtained from the germline V gene. Measured from the cysteine to the phenylalanine, the CDR3 is 12 residues long. CDR3 DNA only is kept here, 36 bases in frame from base 1. This clone has only a few counts. Its antigen has not been determined. Base qualities are missing; no much larger clone stands one base away.

The High Capacity cDNA Reverse Transcription Kit was used to reverse transcribe all of the isolated RNA, meaning that expressed TCRB transcripts were what got sequenced. Deep immunoSEQ sequencing was applied to naive, central memory and regulatory T cell samples, giving an average of roughly 3.5 million total reads per sample. After sorted cells were lysed in RLT buffer, RNA was extracted with DNase-treated RNeasy Micro or Mini kits, with the choice depending on cell number. To prevent cross-contamination, each cell subset was processed individually, whereas patient and healthy donor samples were processed jointly. TCRB sequences were amplified from cDNA with the immunoSEQ multiplex PCR, producing 87-bp fragments spanning the CDR3 region. Sequencing of the amplicons was performed on the Illumina HiSeq platform. Processing in the source paper ran as follows. PCR bias was corrected computationally using synthetic template baselines, and reads within Hamming distance 2 were collapsed, with unmergeable singletons discarded. Reads were aligned against IMGT so that V, D and J genes, CDR3 length and insertions or deletions at six rearrangement sites could be assigned. Within each subset, clonotype counts were normalized to the number of sorted cells before true diversity and Gini coefficients were calculated with the tcR R package. The overlap coefficient, calculated on TCRB nucleotide sequences, was used to quantify repertoire sharing. TCRdb re-hosts the immuneACCESS table, in-frame sequences only. Its copies lack some clones; in the studies checked, an unresolved V gene accounts for under half of them, and the cause for the rest is not known. Clone size and the V and J calls come from that table; the DNA yielded D and trimming. Here the sample has 120,000 or so clones; roughly 17% occur a single time. 2% to 3% of the sample is taken by the ten largest.

The receptor chain draws on TRBV29-1 and TRBJ2-3, with the D segment identity uncertain. Sequenced: central memory CD4+ T cells from blood. The clonotype comes from a man younger than 35 with type 1 diabetes. The nucleotide sequence reads TGCAGCGTTGACCTTAATGTAGATACGCAGTATTTT. This gives the protein CSVDLNVDTQYF.